The source of this T cell receptor beta chain is a study of neurological immune-mediated disorders. Details on this clonotype: This may come from a read error, since a much larger clone is one base off.

TCRdb ran MiXCR on the 5' RACE reads and lists one entry per CDR3 protein. The sample lists about 66,000 distinct CDR3 sequences; 5.2% were seen once. Trimming stripped 0 bases from V and 4 bases from J, with 7 bases between. The CDR3 runs 14 residues. Germline lookup yields CDR1 LGHDT and CDR2 YNNKEL (reference sequence). The clonotype comes from a woman in her 30s with multiple sclerosis. The chain combines TRBV3-1 with TRBJ1-5; D call uncertain. The sequenced sample was PBMCs. The CDR3 DNA is TGTGCCAGCAGCCAAGATATAGGGAATCAGCCCCAGCATTTT. It codes for CASSQDIGNQPQHF. The complete variable domain, with remaining parts taken from reference TRBV3-1 and TRBJ1-5, reads DTAVSQTPKYLVTQMGNDKSIKCEQNLGHDTMYWYKQDSKKFLKIMFSYNNKELIINETVPNRFSPKSPDKAHLNLHINSLELGDSAVYFCASSQDIGNQPQHFGDGTRLSIL.